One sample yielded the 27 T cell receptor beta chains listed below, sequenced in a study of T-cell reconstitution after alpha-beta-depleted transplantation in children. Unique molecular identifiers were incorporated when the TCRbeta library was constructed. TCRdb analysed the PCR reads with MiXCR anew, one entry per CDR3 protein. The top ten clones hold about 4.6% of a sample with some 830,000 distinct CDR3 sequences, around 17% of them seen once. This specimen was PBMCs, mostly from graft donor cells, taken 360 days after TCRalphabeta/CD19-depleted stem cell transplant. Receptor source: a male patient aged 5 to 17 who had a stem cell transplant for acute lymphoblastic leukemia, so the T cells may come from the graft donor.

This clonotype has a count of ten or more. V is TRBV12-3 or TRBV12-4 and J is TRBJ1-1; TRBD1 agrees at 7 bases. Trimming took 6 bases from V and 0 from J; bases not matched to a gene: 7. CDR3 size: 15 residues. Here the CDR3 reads CASRTRQGVNTEAFF. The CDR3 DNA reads TGTGCCAGCAGGACCCGACAGGGTGTGAACACTGAAGCTTTCTTT.

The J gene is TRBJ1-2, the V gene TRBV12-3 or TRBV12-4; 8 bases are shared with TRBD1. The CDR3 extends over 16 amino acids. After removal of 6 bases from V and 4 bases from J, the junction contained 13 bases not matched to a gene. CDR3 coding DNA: TGTGCCAGCAGGCCCCCGGGACAGGTTCCCACCTATGGCTACACCTTC. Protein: CASRPPGQVPTYGYTF.

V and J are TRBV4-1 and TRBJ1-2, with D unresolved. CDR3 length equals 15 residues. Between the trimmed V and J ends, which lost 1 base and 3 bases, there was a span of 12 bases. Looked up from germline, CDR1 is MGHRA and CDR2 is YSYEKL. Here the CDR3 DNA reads TGCGCCAGCAGCCAAGTGGGGTCCCGCTACTATGGCTACACCTTC. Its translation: CASSQVGSRYYGYTF.

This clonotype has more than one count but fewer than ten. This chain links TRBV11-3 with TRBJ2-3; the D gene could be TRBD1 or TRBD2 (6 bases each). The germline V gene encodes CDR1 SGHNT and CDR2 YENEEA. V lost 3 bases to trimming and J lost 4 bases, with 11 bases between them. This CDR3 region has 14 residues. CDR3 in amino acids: CASSFRGRADTQYF. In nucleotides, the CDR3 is TGTGCCAGCAGCTTTCGGGGGCGCGCAGATACGCAGTATTTT.

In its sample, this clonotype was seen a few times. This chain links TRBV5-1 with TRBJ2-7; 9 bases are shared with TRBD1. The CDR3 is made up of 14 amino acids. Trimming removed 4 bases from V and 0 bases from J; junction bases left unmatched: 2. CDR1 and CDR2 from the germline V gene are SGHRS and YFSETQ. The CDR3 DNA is TGCGCCAGCAGCGGGACAGGGAACTCCTACGAGCAGTACTTC. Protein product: CASSGTGNSYEQYF.

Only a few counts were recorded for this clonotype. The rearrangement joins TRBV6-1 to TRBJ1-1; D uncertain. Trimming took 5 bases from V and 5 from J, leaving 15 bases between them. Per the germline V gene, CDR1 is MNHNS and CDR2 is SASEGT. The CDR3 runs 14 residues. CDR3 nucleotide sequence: TGTGCCAGCAGTCCCCACGGAGGTGGGACTGAAGCTTTCTTT. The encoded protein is CASSPHGGGTEAFF.

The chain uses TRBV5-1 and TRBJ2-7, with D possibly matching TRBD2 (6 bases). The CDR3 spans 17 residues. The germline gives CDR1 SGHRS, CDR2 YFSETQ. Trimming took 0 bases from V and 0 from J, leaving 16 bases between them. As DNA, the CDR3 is TGCGCCAGCAGCTTGGCCGAGGTTGGGAGGAACTCCTACGAGCAGTACTTC. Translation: CASSLAEVGRNSYEQYF.

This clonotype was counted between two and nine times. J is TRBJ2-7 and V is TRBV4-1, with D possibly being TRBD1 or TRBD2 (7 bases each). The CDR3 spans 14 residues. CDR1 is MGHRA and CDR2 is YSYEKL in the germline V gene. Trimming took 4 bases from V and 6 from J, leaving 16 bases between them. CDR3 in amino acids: CASSPRQGEGEQYF. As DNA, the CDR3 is TGCGCCAGCAGCCCTCGGCAGGGGGAGGGCGAGCAGTACTTC.

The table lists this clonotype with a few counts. The CDR3 DNA reads as TGCAGTGCTAGAGATGACTTTGGCAATCAGCCCCAGCATTTT. It codes for CSARDDFGNQPQHF. This rearrangement joins TRBV20-1 to TRBJ1-5; D gene uncertain. Germline CDR1 and CDR2: DFQATT and SNEGSKA (reference sequence). The CDR3 totals 14 residues. Trimming stripped 0 bases from V and 2 bases from J, with 8 bases between.

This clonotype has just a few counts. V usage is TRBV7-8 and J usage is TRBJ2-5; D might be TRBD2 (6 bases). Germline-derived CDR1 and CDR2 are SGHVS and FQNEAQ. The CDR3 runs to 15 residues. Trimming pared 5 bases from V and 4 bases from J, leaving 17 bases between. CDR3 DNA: TGTGCCAGCAGCCTCAAGCGGGCCCCCGGAGAGACCCAGTACTTC. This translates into CASSLKRAPGETQYF.

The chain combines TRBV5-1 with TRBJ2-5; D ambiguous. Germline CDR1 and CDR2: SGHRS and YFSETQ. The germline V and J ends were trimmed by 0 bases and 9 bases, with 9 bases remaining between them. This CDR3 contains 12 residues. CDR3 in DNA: TGCGCCAGCAGCTTGGAACAGAGTCCCCAGTACTTC. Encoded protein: CASSLEQSPQYF.

The CDR3 sequence: CASRTTRTGKYGYTF. The CDR3 nucleotides read TGTGCCAGCAGAACCACCCGAACAGGGAAGTATGGCTACACCTTC. This chain connects TRBV27 to TRBJ1-2; possibly TRBD1 for D (6 bases). CDR3 length: 15 amino acids. The germline V gene encodes CDR1 MNHEY and CDR2 SMNVEV (reference sequence). Deletions cut 6 bases from V and 5 bases from J, with 19 bases between.

CDR3 bases: TGCAGCGTCGACCTTAACAGGGTAGGATCCTACGAGCAGTACTTC. It encodes CSVDLNRVGSYEQYF. The chain couples TRBV29-1 to TRBJ2-7; weak D call: TRBD1 (6 bases). The germline gives CDR1 SQVTM, CDR2 ANQGSEA. The CDR3 length is 15 residues. Trimming removed 6 bases from V and 1 base from J, with 19 bases in between.

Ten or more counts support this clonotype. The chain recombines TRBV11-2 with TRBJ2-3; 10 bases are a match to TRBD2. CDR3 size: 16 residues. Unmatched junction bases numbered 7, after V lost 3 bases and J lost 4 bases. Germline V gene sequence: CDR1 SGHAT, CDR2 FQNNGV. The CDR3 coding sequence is TGTGCCAGCAGCTTCTCCGGGACTAGCGCGTCAGATACGCAGTATTTT. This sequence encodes CASSFSGTSASDTQYF.

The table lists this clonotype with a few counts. The CDR3 DNA follows: TGTGCCAGCAGCTTAGACCTACAGGACGAGCAGTACTTC. Amino acids: CASSLDLQDEQYF. The rearrangement uses TRBV7-9 and TRBJ2-7; tentatively, D is TRBD1 (5 bases). The CDR3 is 13 residues long. Germline loops: CDR1 SEHNR, CDR2 FQNEAQ (reference sequence). Trimming shortened V by 1 base and J by 5 bases, and 9 bases separated the two germline ends. Full variable domain (outside the CDR3, taken from reference TRBV7-9 and TRBJ2-7): DTGVSQNPRHKITKRGQNVTFRCDPISEHNRLYWYRQTLGQGPEFLTYFQNEAQLEKSRLLSDRFSAERPKGSFSTLEIQRTEQGDSAMYLCASSLDLQDEQYFGPGTRLTVT.

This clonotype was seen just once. In DNA form, the CDR3 reads TGTGCCAGCTCACAACCGGGTCTGACGACCTACGAGCAGTACTTC. Protein: CASSQPGLTTYEQYF. The chain recombines TRBV18 with TRBJ2-7; D not resolved. The ends were cut back, 4 bases at V and 2 bases at J, with 15 bases in the middle. This CDR3 contains 15 residues. Germline values: CDR1 KGHSH, CDR2 LQKENI.

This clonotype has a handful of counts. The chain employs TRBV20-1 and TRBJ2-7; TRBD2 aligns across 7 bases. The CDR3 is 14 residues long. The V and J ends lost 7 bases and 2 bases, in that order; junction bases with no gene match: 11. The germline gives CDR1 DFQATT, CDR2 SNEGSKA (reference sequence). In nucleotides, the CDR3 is TGCAGTGTTAAGAACGAGGGACTAACCTACGAGCAGTACTTC. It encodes CSVKNEGLTYEQYF.

This CDR3 reads CASSSPPREQYF. Written as DNA, the CDR3 is TGTGCCAGCAGTTCCCCACCGCGCGAGCAGTACTTC. This rearrangement joins TRBV27 to TRBJ2-7; the D is unclear. Germline values: CDR1 MNHEY, CDR2 SMNVEV (reference sequence). With 4 bases removed from V and 6 bases from J, the gap between germline ends came to 10 bases. CDR3 length: 12 amino acids.

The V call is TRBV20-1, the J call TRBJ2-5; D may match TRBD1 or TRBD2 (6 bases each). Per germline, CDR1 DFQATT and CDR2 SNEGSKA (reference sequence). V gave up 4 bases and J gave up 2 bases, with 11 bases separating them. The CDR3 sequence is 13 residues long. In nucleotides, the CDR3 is TGCAGTGCTAACGGGGGCCTACAAGAGACCCAGTACTTC. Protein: CSANGGLQETQYF.

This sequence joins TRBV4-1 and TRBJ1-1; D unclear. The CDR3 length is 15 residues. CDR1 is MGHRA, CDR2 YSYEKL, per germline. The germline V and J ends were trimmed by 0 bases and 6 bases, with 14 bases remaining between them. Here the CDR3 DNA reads TGCGCCAGCAGCCAAGATCCCTGGACGGCCCCTGAAGCTTTCTTT. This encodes CASSQDPWTAPEAFF.

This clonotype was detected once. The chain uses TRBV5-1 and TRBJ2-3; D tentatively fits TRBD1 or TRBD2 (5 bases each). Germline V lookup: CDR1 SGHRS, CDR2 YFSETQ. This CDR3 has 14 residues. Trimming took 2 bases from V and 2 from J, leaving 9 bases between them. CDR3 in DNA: TGCGCCAGCAGCTTCGGGACCTACACAGATACGCAGTATTTT. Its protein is CASSFGTYTDTQYF.

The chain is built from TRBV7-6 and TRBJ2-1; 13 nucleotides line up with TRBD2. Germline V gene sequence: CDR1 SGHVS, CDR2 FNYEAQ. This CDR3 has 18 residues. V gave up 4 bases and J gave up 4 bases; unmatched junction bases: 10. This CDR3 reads CASSSPMGLAGMYNEQFF. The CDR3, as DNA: TGTGCCAGCAGCTCCCCGATGGGACTAGCGGGAATGTACAATGAGCAGTTCTTC.

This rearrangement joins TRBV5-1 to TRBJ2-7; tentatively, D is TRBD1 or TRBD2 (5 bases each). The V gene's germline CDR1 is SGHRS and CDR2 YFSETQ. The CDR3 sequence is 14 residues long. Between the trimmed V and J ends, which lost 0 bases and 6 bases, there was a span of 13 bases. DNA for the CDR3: TGCGCCAGCAGCTTGGAGGGTGGGGCGGGCGAGCAGTACTTC. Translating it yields CASSLEGGAGEQYF.

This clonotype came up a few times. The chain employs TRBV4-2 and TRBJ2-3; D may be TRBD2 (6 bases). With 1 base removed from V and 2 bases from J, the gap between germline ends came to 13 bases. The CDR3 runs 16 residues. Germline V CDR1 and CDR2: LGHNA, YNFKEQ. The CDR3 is CASSQVWIADTDTQYF. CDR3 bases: TGTGCCAGCAGCCAAGTCTGGATAGCGGACACAGATACGCAGTATTTT.

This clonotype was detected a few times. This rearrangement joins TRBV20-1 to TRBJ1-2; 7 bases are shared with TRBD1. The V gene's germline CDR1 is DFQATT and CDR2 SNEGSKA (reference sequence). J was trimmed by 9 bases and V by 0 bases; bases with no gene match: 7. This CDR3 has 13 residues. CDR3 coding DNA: TGCAGTGCTAGAGATGGGGTAAGGGGGCGCTACACCTTC. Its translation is CSARDGVRGRYTF.

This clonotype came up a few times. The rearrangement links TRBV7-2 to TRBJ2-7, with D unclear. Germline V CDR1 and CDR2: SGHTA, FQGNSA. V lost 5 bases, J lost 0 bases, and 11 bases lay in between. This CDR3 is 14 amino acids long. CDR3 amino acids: CASSPSYSSYEQYF. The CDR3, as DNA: TGTGCCAGCAGCCCATCATACAGCTCCTACGAGCAGTACTTC.

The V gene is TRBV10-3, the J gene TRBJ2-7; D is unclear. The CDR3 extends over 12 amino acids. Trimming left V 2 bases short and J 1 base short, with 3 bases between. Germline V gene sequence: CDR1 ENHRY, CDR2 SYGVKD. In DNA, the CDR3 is TGTGCCATCAGTGAGGCGTCCTACGAGCAGTACTTC. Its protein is CAISEASYEQYF.